A single T cell receptor (beta chain) is shown here with its context. Its antigen has not been determined. This entry belongs to a study of monozygotic twins with inflammatory bowel disease (dated 2019 in TCRdb). Some background on the complete study: A total of approximately 30 monozygotic twin pairs were included in the full study, comprising nine German pairs (four IBD-concordant, five IBD-discordant) and 19 IBD-discordant Danish pairs. The search for disease-associated traits relied mainly on comparing IBD patients with their genetically identical healthy co-twins within discordant pairs. Each individual had, on average, about 151 000 unique TCRalpha sequences and 181 000 unique TCRbeta sequences available for analysis.

An approximately 2.3 ml peripheral blood sample was drawn into PAXgene tubes per donor and stored at -80°C. Without any T cell sorting, total RNA was extracted from whole blood using the PAXgene blood miRNA kit on an automated QIAcube. Peripheral blood from monozygotic twin pairs who were concordant or discordant for inflammatory bowel disease underwent deep TCRalpha and TCRbeta repertoire profiling using unique molecular barcoding. For every twin pair, smoking habits were documented, and each individual was categorised as a current, former or never smoker. The germline V gene (reference sequence) yields PRHDT for CDR1 and FYEKMQ for CDR2. The CDR3, cysteine through phenylalanine, is 12 amino acids long. DNA for this receptor is not on file. The paper's findings and limits, for the study overall: A decrease in TCRbeta repertoire diversity, as measured by inverse Simpson index, was observed in IBD patients compared with their healthy co-twins. Concordant and discordant twins showed no difference in repertoire similarity, possibly because of limited statistical power. Different T cell subtypes could not be distinguished in the analysis. Because patients received different immunosuppressive treatments, the repertoires may have picked up extra background noise and variability between individuals. IBD patients shared fewer clonotypes with other individuals than healthy twins did, most markedly in patients showing signs of disease activity. No single strong signal or clonotype linked to IBD turned up in the results, so the idea that one exists was not supported.

The method was 5' RACE. Preparation of each TCR library used approximately 3,200 ng of total RNA. For each sample, cDNA was synthesized in eight separate reactions using SMARTScribe reverse transcriptase. Unique molecular identifiers containing a 6-nucleotide sample barcode were introduced through template switching during cDNA synthesis. Amplification of TCRalpha and TCRbeta cDNA involved two nested PCRs of roughly 17 and 9 cycles, and each PCR was followed by bead purification. Before amplification, the cDNA was both treated with uracil DNA-glycosylase and purified with the QIAquick PCR purification kit. In the second PCR, Illumina TruSeq-compatible adapters and sample-specific barcodes were added. TapeStation and Qubit were used to check library quality and concentration, and 4 to 6 ng of each library was pooled. The pooled libraries were sequenced with 2 x 100 bp reads and custom sequencing primers on an Illumina HiSeq2500 single-index Rapid Run. As for how the authors treated the data: MiGEC version 1.2.6 was used for UMI-based consensus assembly to correct PCR and sequencing errors. V(D)J alignment, clonotype assembly and CDR3 extraction were performed with MiXCR version 2.1.1. To normalise gene usage, clonotype sharing and MAIT/NKT TCR abundance, the analysis used the top 1000, 10 000 and 20 000 clonotypes per sample. After downsampling to 27 000 UMIs, diversity was calculated as the inverse Simpson index using the vegan R package. Paired Mann-Whitney U tests were applied to discordant twin pairs, with Benjamini-Hochberg correction for multiple testing. Based on TCRdb reprocessing of the reads, there is one entry per CDR3 protein sequence, and DNA is missing. The V and J calls, along with clone size, are taken from TCRdb and not from the paper's own processing. The table kept for this sample lists over 150,000 distinct CDR3 sequences. 2.4% of the sample is taken by the ten largest.

Sequencing used blood. This receptor was identified in a human donor with ulcerative colitis or Crohn's disease, or a healthy co-twin of an affected twin (not recorded which). The rearrangement combines TRBV13 with TRBJ2-5. The CDR3 sequence is CASSSTLETQYF.